The clone carrying this TCR beta chain appeared once. Antigen: not known. These data originate in a study of T cell repertoires in cytomegalovirus infection. This CDR3 region has 11 residues. Trimming cost V 6 bases and J 7 bases, with 9 bases left between them. CDR1 is DFQATT and CDR2 is SNEGSKA in the germline V gene (reference sequence). TCRdb re-called the reads through MiXCR, storing one row per CDR3 protein. The data hold approximately 110,000 distinct CDR3 sequences, with 10% observed a single time. Sample: PBMCs, sequenced either directly or after in vitro stimulation (not recorded which). The clonotype originates from a human donor in good health (CMV status not recorded). Some clones in this sample may be carry-over from other donors' samples. The chain employs TRBV20-1 and TRBJ1-4; weak D call: TRBD1 (6 bases). Here the CDR3 reads CSAGALEKLFF. In DNA form, the CDR3 reads TGCAGTGCGGGGGCTCTTGAAAAACTGTTTTTT.